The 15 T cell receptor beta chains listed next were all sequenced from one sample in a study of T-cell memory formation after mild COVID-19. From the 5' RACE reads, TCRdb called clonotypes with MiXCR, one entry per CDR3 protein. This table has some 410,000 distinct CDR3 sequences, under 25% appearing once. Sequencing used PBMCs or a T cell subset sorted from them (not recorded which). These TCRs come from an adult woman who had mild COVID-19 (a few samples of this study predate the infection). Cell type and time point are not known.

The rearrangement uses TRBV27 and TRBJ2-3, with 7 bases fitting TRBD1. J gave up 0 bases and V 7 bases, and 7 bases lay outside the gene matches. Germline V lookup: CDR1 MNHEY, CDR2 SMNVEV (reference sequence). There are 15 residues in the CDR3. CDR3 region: CASTRTGSSTDTQYF. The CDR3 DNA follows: TGTGCCAGCACGAGGACAGGTTCTAGCACAGATACGCAGTATTTT.

DNA of the CDR3: TGTGCCAGCAGCCCCCAGTGGGGGTCGTATGAAAAACTGTTTTTT. Residues: CASSPQWGSYEKLFF. The V and J genes are TRBV9 and TRBJ1-4, with a possible D match to TRBD1 (5 bases). Trimming took off 4 bases at V and 6 bases at J, with 16 bases between the two ends. Per the germline V gene, CDR1 is SGDLS and CDR2 is YYNGEE. The length of the CDR3 is 15 residues.

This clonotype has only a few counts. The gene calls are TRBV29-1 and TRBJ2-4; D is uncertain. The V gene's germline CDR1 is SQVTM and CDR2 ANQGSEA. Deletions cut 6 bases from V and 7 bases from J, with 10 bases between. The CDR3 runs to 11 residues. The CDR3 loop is CSVKTSNIQYF. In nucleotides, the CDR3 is TGCAGCGTAAAGACCTCTAACATTCAGTACTTC.

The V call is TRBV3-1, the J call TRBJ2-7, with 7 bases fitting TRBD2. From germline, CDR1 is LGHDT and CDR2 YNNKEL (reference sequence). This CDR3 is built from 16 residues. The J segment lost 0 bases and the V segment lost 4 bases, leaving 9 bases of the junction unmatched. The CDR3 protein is CASSPSTGLRSYEQYF. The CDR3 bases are TGTGCCAGCAGCCCCTCCACGGGACTACGCTCCTACGAGCAGTACTTC.

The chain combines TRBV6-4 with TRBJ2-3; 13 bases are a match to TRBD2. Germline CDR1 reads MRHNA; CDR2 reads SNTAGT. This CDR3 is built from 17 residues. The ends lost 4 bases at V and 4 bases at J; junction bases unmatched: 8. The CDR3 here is CASSASGLAGAPDTQYF. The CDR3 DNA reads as TGTGCCAGCAGTGCCTCAGGACTAGCGGGAGCCCCAGATACGCAGTATTTT.

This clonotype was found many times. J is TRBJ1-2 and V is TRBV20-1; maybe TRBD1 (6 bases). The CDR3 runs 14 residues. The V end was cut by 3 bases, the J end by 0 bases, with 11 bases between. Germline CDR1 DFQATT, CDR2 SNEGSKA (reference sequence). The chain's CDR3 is CSARGGPSNYGYTF. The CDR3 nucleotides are TGCAGTGCTAGGGGGGGCCCTTCTAACTATGGCTACACCTTC.

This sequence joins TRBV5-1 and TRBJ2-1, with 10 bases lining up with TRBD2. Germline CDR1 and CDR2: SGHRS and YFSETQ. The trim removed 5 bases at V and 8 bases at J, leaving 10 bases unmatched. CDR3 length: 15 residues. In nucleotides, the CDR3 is TGCGCCAGCAGTTTTGGTAGCGGGGGGCTGGATGAGCAGTTCTTC. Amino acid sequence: CASSFGSGGLDEQFF.

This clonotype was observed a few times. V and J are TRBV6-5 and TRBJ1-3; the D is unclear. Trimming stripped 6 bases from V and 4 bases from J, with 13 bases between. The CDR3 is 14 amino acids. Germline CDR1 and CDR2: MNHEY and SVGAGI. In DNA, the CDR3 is TGTGCCAGCAGGTTAAAGGGAAACGGAAACACCATATATTTT. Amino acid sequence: CASRLKGNGNTIYF.

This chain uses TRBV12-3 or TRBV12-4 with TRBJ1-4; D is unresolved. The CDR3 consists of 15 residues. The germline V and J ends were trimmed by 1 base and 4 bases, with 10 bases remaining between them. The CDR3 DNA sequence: TGTGCCAGCAGTTTAGGTTCCGGTAGTAATGAAAAACTGTTTTTT. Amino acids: CASSLGSGSNEKLFF.

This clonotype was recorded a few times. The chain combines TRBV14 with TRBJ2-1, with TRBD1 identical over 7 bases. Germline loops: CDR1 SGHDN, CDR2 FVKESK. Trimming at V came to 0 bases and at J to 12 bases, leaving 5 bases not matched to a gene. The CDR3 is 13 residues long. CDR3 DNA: TGTGCCAGCAGCCAAGAACGCCGACAGGGGCAGTTCTTC. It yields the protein CASSQERRQGQFF.

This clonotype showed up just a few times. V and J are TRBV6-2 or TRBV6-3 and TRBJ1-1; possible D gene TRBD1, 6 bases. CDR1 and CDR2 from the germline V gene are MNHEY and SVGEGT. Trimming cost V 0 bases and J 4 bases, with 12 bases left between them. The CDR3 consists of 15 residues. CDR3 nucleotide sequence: TGTGCCAGCAGTTACTCAGGGGGGGCGCCCACTGAAGCTTTCTTT. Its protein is CASSYSGGAPTEAFF.

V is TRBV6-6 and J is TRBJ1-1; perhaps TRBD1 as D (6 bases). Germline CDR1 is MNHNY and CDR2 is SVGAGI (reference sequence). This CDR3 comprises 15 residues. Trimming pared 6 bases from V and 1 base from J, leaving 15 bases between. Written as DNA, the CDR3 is TGTGCCAGCAGCTCCCGTCGGGGGCCGAACACTGAAGCTTTCTTT. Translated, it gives CASSSRRGPNTEAFF.

CDR3 DNA sequence: TGTGCCAGCACCTCCGTCGCCGGACGGCTGTGGGGTTACACCTTC. Protein: CASTSVAGRLWGYTF. The chain is built from TRBV6-5 and TRBJ1-2; D is uncertain. Trimming stripped 7 bases from V and 11 bases from J, with 26 bases between. The CDR3 extends over 15 amino acids. Germline V CDR1 and CDR2: MNHEY, SVGAGI.

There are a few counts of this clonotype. CDR3 in DNA: TGTGCCAGCAGCACCCTTAGCGCTCGGGACGTCCGAGATACGCAGTATTTT. Its translation is CASSTLSARDVRDTQYF. The V gene is TRBV7-9, the J gene TRBJ2-3; D may be TRBD1 or TRBD2 (5 bases each). The CDR3 runs to 17 residues. V was shortened by 5 bases and J by 5 bases, with 23 bases between the two germline ends. CDR1 is SEHNR, CDR2 FQNEAQ, per germline (reference sequence).

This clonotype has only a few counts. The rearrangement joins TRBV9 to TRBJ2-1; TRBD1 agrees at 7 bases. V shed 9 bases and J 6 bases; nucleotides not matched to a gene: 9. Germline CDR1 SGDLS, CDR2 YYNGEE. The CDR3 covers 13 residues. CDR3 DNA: TGTGCCACCTCGACAGGGATGATCAATGAGCAGTTCTTC. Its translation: CATSTGMINEQFF.